This T cell receptor (beta chain) was recorded in a study of blood T cells in healthy people across ages. Study findings and constraints: Estimates of total diversity, which came from one million sequenced T cells, were considered to be underestimates.

Peripheral blood from each donor was collected in a volume of 9.5 to 10 milliliters. To note about this clonotype: Antigen: not known.

A second PCR of about 7 to 12 cycles used a sample-barcoded 5' primer and a J-beta primer mix. With 12 random nucleotides, a template-switch adaptor tagged each individual cDNA molecule. Every sample gave at least 2.5 million paired-end reads containing CDR3. TCRdb re-called the 5' RACE reads through MiXCR, storing one row per CDR3 protein. The table lists fewer than 1,000,000 distinct CDR3 sequences, roughly 44% of them singletons. Sequences were obtained from blood. This TCR was recovered from a man in his 60s in good health.

The CDR3 loop is CASSLTHNEQFF. For the CDR3, the DNA is TGTGCCAGCAGCTTAACTCACAATGAGCAGTTCTTC. The chain is built from TRBV7-2 and TRBJ2-1; D not resolved. The CDR3 extends over 12 amino acids. In germline, CDR1 is SGHTA, CDR2 FQGNSA. V gave up 2 bases and J gave up 5 bases, with 4 bases separating them.